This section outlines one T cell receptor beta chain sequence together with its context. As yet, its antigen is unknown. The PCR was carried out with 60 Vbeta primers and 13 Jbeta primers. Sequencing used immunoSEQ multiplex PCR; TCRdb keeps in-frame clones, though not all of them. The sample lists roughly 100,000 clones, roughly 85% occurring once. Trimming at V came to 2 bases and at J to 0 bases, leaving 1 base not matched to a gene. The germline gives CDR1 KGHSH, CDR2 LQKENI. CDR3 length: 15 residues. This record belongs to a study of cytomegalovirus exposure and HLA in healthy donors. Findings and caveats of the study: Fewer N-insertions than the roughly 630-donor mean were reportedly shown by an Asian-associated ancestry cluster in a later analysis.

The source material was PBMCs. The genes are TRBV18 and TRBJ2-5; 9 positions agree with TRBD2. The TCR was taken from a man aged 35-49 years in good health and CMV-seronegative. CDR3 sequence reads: CASSPERGDQETQYF. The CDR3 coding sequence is TGTGCCAGCTCACCAGAGCGGGGGGACCAAGAGACCCAGTACTTC.